Sequencing of this TCR beta chain was carried out in a study of blood T cells in healthy people across ages. Study outcomes and limitations: Considered underestimates were the diversity estimates obtained from one million T cells. Expanded clonotype changes were possibly confounded by unknown donor CMV status. Aged donors had fewer naive CD4+ cells and lower diversity than long-lived donors.

Together with a sample-barcoded 5' primer, a J-beta primer mix was included in a second PCR lasting about 6 to 12 cycles. Each cDNA molecule, via a template-switch adaptor with 12 random nucleotides, was tagged. TCRdb re-called the 5' RACE reads through MiXCR, storing one row per CDR3 protein. The data show hundreds of thousands of distinct CDR3 sequences, with around 26% seen just once and 17% held by the top ten. On this clonotype: The antigen is unknown.

The receptor's source is a woman at least 80 years old in good health. The sequencing input was blood.

The CDR3 spells CSARESFGLAGGEQYF. The CDR3 DNA reads as TGCAGTGCTAGAGAAAGTTTTGGCCTAGCGGGAGGCGAGCAGTACTTC. The gene calls are TRBV20-1 and TRBJ2-7; TRBD2 aligns across 11 bases. Germline V CDR1 and CDR2: DFQATT, SNEGSKA (reference sequence). With V trimmed by 0 bases and J by 6 bases, 10 bases remained unmatched. The CDR3 has 16 amino acids.